This T cell receptor beta chain comes out of a study of cytomegalovirus exposure and HLA in healthy donors. Study outcomes and limitations: Segments of the TCR beta V type were, in most cases, productive about 87% or about 30% of the time in an earlier analysis.

On this clone: Its antigen is currently unknown.

The PCR was carried out with 60 Vbeta primers and 13 Jbeta primers. Generated by immunoSEQ multiplex PCR, the TCRdb table keeps only in-frame clones and is missing some. Among about 150,000 clones, 75% were seen once, and the ten largest hold over 9%. Germline CDR1 reads MDHEN; CDR2 reads SYDVKM. The ends were cut back, 5 bases at V and 3 bases at J, with 11 bases in the middle. This CDR3 is built from 14 residues. The V gene is TRBV28, the J gene TRBJ1-5, with TRBD1 as a possible D gene (6 bases). The source material was PBMCs. The source of this sequence is a man aged 18-30 years in good health and CMV-seropositive. The CDR3 is CASSLDRYNQPQHF. The CDR3 DNA is TGTGCCAGCAGTCTGGACAGATACAATCAGCCCCAGCATTTT.